This section outlines one TCR beta chain sequence together with its context. The same CDR3 arises from other DNA sequences in this sample as well. Residents of about two dozen US areas, aged about 18 to 95 years, made up the participants. Methods used by the authors: Quantification of nucleated cells was approximated via reference gene primer amplification. Using immunoSEQ multiplex PCR, the repertoire was profiled, and TCRdb retains in-frame clones only, with some absent. That table furnishes V, J and clone size, whereas the DNA furnished D and trimming. The table has roughly 140,000 clones, about 84% seen once; the top ten hold 1.5% to 2%. V lost 0 bases and J 3 bases, leaving 8 bases between the germline ends. CDR1 is SGHTA and CDR2 is FQGNSA in the germline V gene. The CDR3 covers 14 residues. The sample originates from a study of blood T cell repertoires in COVID-19. On the study more broadly: The United States, Italy and Spain supplied acute and convalescent COVID-19 samples. Nucleic acid was either cDNA or gDNA, and it came from T cells, B-cell-depleted T cells, or PBMCs.

The clonotype originates from a woman younger than 30 who had been exposed to COVID-19. The chain couples TRBV7-2 to TRBJ1-2; perhaps TRBD1 as D (5 bases). The source material was PBMCs or T cells enriched from blood (not recorded which). CDR3: CASSLAGADYGYTF. CDR3 coding DNA: TGTGCCAGCAGCTTAGCAGGGGCGGACTATGGCTACACCTTC.